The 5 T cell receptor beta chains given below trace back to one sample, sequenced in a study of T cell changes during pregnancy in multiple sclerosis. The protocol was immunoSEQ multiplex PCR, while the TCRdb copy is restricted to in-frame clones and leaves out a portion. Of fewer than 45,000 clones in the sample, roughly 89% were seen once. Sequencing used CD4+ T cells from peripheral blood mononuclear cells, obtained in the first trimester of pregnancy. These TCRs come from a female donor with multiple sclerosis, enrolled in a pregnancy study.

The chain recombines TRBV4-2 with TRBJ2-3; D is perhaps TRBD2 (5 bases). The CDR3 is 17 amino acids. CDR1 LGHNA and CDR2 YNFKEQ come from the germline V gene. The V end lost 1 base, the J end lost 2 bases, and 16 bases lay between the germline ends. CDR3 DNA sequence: TGTGCCAGCAGCCAAGCCGGCGGAGGCCCTTCCACAGATACGCAGTATTTT. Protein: CASSQAGGGPSTDTQYF.

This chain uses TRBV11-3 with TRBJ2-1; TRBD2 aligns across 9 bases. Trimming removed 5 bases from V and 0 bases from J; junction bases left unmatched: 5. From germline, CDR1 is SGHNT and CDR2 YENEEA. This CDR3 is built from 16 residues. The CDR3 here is CASSNHSGSSYNEQFF. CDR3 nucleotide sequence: TGTGCCAGCAGCAACCATAGCGGGAGCTCCTACAATGAGCAGTTCTTC.

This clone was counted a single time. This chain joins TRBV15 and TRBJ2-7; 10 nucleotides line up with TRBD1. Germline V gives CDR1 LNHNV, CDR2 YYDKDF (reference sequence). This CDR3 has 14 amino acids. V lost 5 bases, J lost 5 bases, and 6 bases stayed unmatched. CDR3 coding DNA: TGTGCCACCAGCCGCCGGGACAGGGGAAACGAGCAGTACTTC. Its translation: CATSRRDRGNEQYF.

The CDR3 reads CASSMLQGKLFF. The CDR3 nucleotides are TGTGCCAGTAGTATGCTGCAGGGGAAACTGTTTTTT. The genes are TRBV19 and TRBJ1-4, with a tentative D call TRBD1 (6 bases). This CDR3 is 12 amino acids long. Germline lookup yields CDR1 LNHDA and CDR2 SQIVND (reference sequence). V lost 3 bases to trimming and J lost 11 bases, with 10 bases between them. Based on the CDR3 plus reference TRBV19 and TRBJ1-4, the full variable domain is DGGITQSPKYLFRKEGQNVTLSCEQNLNHDAMYWYRQDPGQGLRLIYYSQIVNDFQKGDIAEGYSVSREKKESFPLTVTSAQKNPTAFYLCASSMLQGKLFFGSGTQLSVL.

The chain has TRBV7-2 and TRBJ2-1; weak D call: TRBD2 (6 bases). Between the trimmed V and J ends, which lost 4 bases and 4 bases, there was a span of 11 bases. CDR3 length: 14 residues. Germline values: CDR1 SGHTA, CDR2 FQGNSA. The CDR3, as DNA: TGTGCCAGCAGCTACCGGACTATTTACAATGAGCAGTTCTTC. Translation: CASSYRTIYNEQFF.